This T cell receptor beta chain was captured in a study of cytomegalovirus exposure and HLA in healthy donors. Both 60 Vbeta primers and 13 Jbeta primers went into the PCR. Measured with immunoSEQ multiplex PCR; TCRdb has only the in-frame clones, and not every one. This table has some 54,000 clones, 80% appearing once. CDR1 SGHDN and CDR2 FVKESK come from the germline V gene. V was clipped by 0 bases and J by 8 bases, with 17 bases between them. CDR3 length: 16 amino acids. This rearrangement joins TRBV14 to TRBJ2-1; D perhaps matches TRBD1 (6 bases). Sequencing was done on a sample of PBMCs. The receptor comes from a male donor in good health and CMV-seronegative. In nucleotides, the CDR3 is TGTGCCAGCAGCCAAGACCTCTACAGGGCAAGGGATGAGCAGTTCTTC. Protein sequence: CASSQDLYRARDEQFF.